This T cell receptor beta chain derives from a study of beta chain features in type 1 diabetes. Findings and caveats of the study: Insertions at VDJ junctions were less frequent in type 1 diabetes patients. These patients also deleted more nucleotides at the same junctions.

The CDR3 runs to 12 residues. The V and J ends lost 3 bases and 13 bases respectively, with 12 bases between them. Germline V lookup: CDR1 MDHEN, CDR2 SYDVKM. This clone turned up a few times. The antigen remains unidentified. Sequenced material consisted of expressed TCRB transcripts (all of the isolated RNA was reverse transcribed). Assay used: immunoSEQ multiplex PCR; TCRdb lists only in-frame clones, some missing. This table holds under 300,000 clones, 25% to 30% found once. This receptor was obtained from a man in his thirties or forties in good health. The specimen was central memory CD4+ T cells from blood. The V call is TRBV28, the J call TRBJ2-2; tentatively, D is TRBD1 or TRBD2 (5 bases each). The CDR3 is CASSLGPPGLFF. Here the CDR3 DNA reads TGTGCCAGCAGTTTGGGACCCCCTGGGCTGTTTTTT.